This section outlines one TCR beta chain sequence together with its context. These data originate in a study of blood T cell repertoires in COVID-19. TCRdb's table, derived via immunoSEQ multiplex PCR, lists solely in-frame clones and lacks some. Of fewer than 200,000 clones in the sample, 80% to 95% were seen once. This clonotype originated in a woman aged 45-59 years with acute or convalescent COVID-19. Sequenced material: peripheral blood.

In nucleotides, the CDR3 is TGTGCCAGCAGCGTAGTGGCAGGGGAGATGAACACTGAAGCTTTCTTT. It specifies CASSVVAGEMNTEAFF. The chain is built from TRBV9 and TRBJ1-1; D might be TRBD1 (6 bases). Trimming took 0 bases from V and 0 from J, leaving 12 bases between them. Germline V gene sequence: CDR1 SGDLS, CDR2 YYNGEE. The CDR3 spans 16 residues.